The rows below give T cell receptor beta chains drawn from one sample of a study of T cell clones after liver transplantation. Generated by immunoSEQ multiplex PCR, the TCRdb table keeps only in-frame clones and is missing some. This sample has around 30,000 clones, with 90% to 95% found just once. The source was CD8+ T cells from blood, collected 12 months after liver transplant. These receptors all come from a human patient who received a liver transplant. Part of the T cell pool may stem from the graft donor. The CDR3 runs from the conserved cysteine through the conserved F or W. The D gene is left open where the match is weak. Size values are once, few and many counts, or a class for expanded clones, and some rows have none.

>-|TRBJ2-1|-|TRBV2
CASTYRYNEQFF
TGTGCCAGCACTTACCGGTACAATGAGCAGTTCTTC
>-|TRBJ1-5|TRBD1|TRBV27
CASSPSTGDHHQPQHF
TGTGCCAGCAGTCCGTCCACAGGGGACCACCATCAGCCCCAGCATTTT
>-|TRBJ1-1|-|TRBV7-9
CASSVPRDPSPEAFF
TGTGCCAGCAGCGTTCCCCGGGACCCTAGCCCTGAAGCTTTCTTT
>-|TRBJ2-3|-|TRBV2
CASSDNALRTDTQYF
TGTGCCAGCAGTGATAACGCACTGCGCACAGATACGCAGTATTTT
>-|TRBJ1-2|TRBD1|TRBV28
CASSLPFRDRGSGGYTF
TGTGCCAGCAGTTTACCCTTCAGGGACAGGGGGTCAGGGGGCTACACCTTC
>-|TRBJ2-2|-|TRBV7-6
CASNSGPNTGELFF
TGTGCCAGCAACTCCGGTCCGAACACCGGGGAGCTGTTTTTT
>-|TRBJ1-2|-|TRBV10-3
CAISEDRYRYTF
TGTGCCATCAGTGAGGACAGGTACCGATACACCTTC
>-|TRBJ1-2|-|TRBV7-9
CASSQDRTSGYTF
TGTGCCAGCAGCCAAGACAGGACCTCTGGCTACACCTTC
>-|TRBJ2-2|TRBD1|TRBV5-1
CASSARQGGTGELFF
TGCGCCAGCAGCGCCCGACAGGGGGGCACCGGGGAGCTGTTTTTT
>-|TRBJ2-1|-|TRBV5-1
CASSHTLGGERDNEQFF
TGCGCCAGCTCCCACACCCTAGGGGGGGAAAGGGACAATGAGCAGTTCTTC
>-|TRBJ2-3|-|TRBV7-9
CASSLPLPRDTQYF
TGTGCCAGCAGCCTCCCCCTCCCCCGGGATACGCAGTATTTT
>medium-sized|TRBJ2-7|TRBD1|TRBV27
CASSKLGTAPEQYF
TGTGCCAGCAGTAAACTCGGGACAGCGCCCGAGCAGTACTTC
>-|TRBJ1-2|TRBD1|TRBV27
CASSPGQAIGYTF
TGTGCCAGCAGTCCGGGACAGGCTATTGGCTACACCTTC
>-|TRBJ2-2|TRBD1|TRBV14
CASSRDRGSENTGELFF
TGTGCCAGCAGCCGGGACAGGGGGAGCGAGAACACCGGGGAGCTGTTTTTT
>-|TRBJ2-7|-|TRBV4-3
CASSQGGSDEQYF
TGCGCCAGCAGCCAAGGGGGGTCCGACGAGCAGTACTTC
>once|TRBJ2-7|TRBD1|TRBV18
CASSPPPDRGQDNEQYF
TGTGCCAGCTCACCACCCCCGGACAGGGGTCAAGACAACGAGCAGTACTTC
>-|TRBJ2-2|-|TRBV19
CASNLGFPGELFF
TGTGCCAGTAACCTTGGGTTTCCCGGGGAGCTGTTTTTT
>once|TRBJ1-1|-|TRBV13
CASSSPAGPNTEAFF
TGTGCCAGCAGCTCCCCAGCGGGCCCGAACACTGAAGCTTTCTTT
>-|TRBJ2-7|TRBD1|TRBV7-9
CASSLPAGGYEQYF
TGTGCCAGCAGCTTACCCGCAGGGGGCTACGAGCAGTACTTC
>-|TRBJ2-7|TRBD2|TRBV28
CASSLLAGGQEQYF
TGTGCCAGCAGTTTGCTAGCGGGAGGGCAAGAGCAGTACTTC
>-|TRBJ2-7|-|TRBV6-1
CASSRTEQAYEQYF
TGTGCCAGCAGCCGAACAGAGCAAGCTTACGAGCAGTACTTC
>-|TRBJ2-2|TRBD2|TRBV14
CASSPLAGPNTGELFF
TGTGCCAGCAGCCCACTAGCGGGACCTAACACCGGGGAGCTGTTTTTT
>-|TRBJ2-5|TRBD1|TRBV11-2
CASSVNRGPDQETQYF
TGTGCCAGCAGCGTAAACAGGGGGCCCGACCAAGAGACCCAGTACTTC
>-|TRBJ2-7|-|TRBV28
CASSAGYEQYF
TGTGCCAGCAGTGCCGGCTACGAGCAGTACTTC
>-|TRBJ2-7|-|TRBV19
CASPRHLSYEQYF
TGTGCCTCCCCCAGACACCTCTCCTACGAGCAGTACTTC
>-|TRBJ1-5|-|TRBV13
CASSLGLSNQPQHF
TGTGCCAGCAGCCTCGGGCTGAGCAATCAGCCCCAGCATTTT
>-|TRBJ2-5|TRBD1|TRBV28
CASSPGTGFGETQYF
TGTGCCAGCAGTCCCGGGACAGGGTTCGGGGAGACCCAGTACTTC
>-|TRBJ1-1|TRBD1|TRBV19
CASSYPGQGRTEAFF
TGTGCCAGTAGTTATCCGGGACAGGGGAGAACTGAAGCTTTCTTT
>-|TRBJ2-5|TRBD1|TRBV7-9
CASSIDRAQETQYF
TGTGCCAGCAGCATTGACAGGGCCCAAGAGACCCAGTACTTC
>-|TRBJ2-1|TRBD2|TRBV14
CASSRGTRRDEQFF
TGTGCCAGCAGCCGAGGGACTAGGAGGGATGAGCAGTTCTTC
>-|TRBJ2-4|-|TRBV6-5
CASSLSDRPDIQYF
TGTGCCAGCAGCCTCTCTGACAGACCGGACATTCAGTACTTC
>-|TRBJ2-2|TRBD2|TRBV7-9
CASSRSGRAPGELFF
TGTGCCAGCAGCCGGAGCGGGAGGGCCCCCGGGGAGCTGTTTTTT